These T cell receptor beta chains were read from a single sample in a study of regulatory T cells in long-lasting Graves disease. TCRdb reprocessed the multiplex PCR reads with MiXCR, giving one entry per CDR3 protein. The sample carries more than 450,000 distinct CDR3 sequences, under 20% recorded once. Another study also made use of these data, one on T cells in Graves' hyperthyroidism and ophthalmopathy.

The starting material was peripheral blood mononuclear cells (PBMCs), obtained at new diagnosis, from a patient treated with antithyroid drugs. These receptors were taken from a man aged 40-55 years with Graves disease. The CDR3 runs from the conserved cysteine through the conserved F or W. A D gene is named only where the DNA matches it firmly. The size entry is marked missing in some rows and otherwise reads once, few, many or a size class.

cdr3_aa	cdr3_nt	v_call	d_call	j_call	clone_size
CATSGQGRADTQYF	TGTGCCACCAGTGGTCAGGGTAGGGCAGATACGCAGTATTTT	TRBV24-1	-	TRBJ2-3	few
CSARRQDQPQHF	TGCAGTGCCCGAAGACAGGATCAGCCCCAGCATTTT	TRBV20-1	-	TRBJ1-5	-
CASSPLLAGNGDEQFF	TGTGCCAGCTCACCATTACTAGCGGGAAATGGCGATGAGCAGTTCTTC	TRBV18	TRBD2	TRBJ2-1	few
CARSFPQTRILETQYF	TGTGCCAGAAGCTTTCCACAGACTCGGATTTTGGAGACCCAGTACTTC	TRBV5-5	-	TRBJ2-5	-
CASSFSGSQYEQYF	TGTGCCAGCAGTTTTAGCGGGAGTCAATACGAGCAGTACTTC	TRBV12-3/TRBV12-4	TRBD2	TRBJ2-7	many
CASSQESGTSTYEQYF	TGTGCCAGCAGCCAAGAATCCGGGACTAGCACTTACGAGCAGTACTTC	TRBV4-2	TRBD2	TRBJ2-7	few
CASSKLAALHTDTQYF	TGTGCCAGCAGTAAACTAGCGGCCTTACACACAGATACGCAGTATTTT	TRBV28	TRBD2	TRBJ2-3	many
CATKGQVVAGELFF	TGTGCCACAAAAGGACAGGTCGTCGCCGGGGAGCTGTTTTTT	TRBV19	TRBD1	TRBJ2-2	-
CASSLAASGEQYF	TGTGCCAGCAGTTTAGCGGCGTCGGGCGAGCAGTACTTC	TRBV12-3/TRBV12-4	-	TRBJ2-7	many
CASSNYGYTF	TGTGCCAGCAGTAATTATGGCTACACCTTC	TRBV19	-	TRBJ1-2	-
CASSLIRSSGGKRAYEQYF	TGTGCCAGCAGCTTAATTCGGTCTAGCGGTGGGAAGAGGGCCTACGAGCAGTACTTC	TRBV11-2	TRBD2	TRBJ2-7	many
CSASSGTGAEKLFF	TGCAGTGCTAGTTCCGGGACAGGGGCTGAAAAACTGTTTTTT	TRBV20-1	TRBD1	TRBJ1-4	-
CASSPSGAGQETQYF	TGTGCCAGCAGTCCTTCGGGGGCAGGTCAAGAGACCCAGTACTTC	TRBV28	-	TRBJ2-5	many
CASSLRRGPDTQYF	TGTGCCAGTAGTCTGAGGCGGGGGCCAGATACGCAGTATTTT	TRBV19	-	TRBJ2-3	few
CASSQFSSMNTEAFF	TGTGCCAGCAGCCAATTTTCCTCTATGAACACTGAAGCTTTCTTT	TRBV3-1	-	TRBJ1-1	many
CASSFGQGAGETQYF	TGTGCCAGCAGTTTCGGACAGGGGGCGGGAGAGACCCAGTACTTC	TRBV7-2	TRBD1	TRBJ2-5	many
CATSDLGSPNEQFF	TGTGCCACCAGTGATTTGGGCTCCCCGAATGAGCAGTTCTTC	TRBV24-1	-	TRBJ2-1	many
CASSLAAYEQYF	TGTGCCAGCAGTCTAGCAGCCTACGAGCAGTACTTC	TRBV12-3/TRBV12-4	-	TRBJ2-7	many
CASRARTGELFF	TGTGCCAGTAGGGCCCGCACCGGGGAGCTGTTTTTT	TRBV19	-	TRBJ2-2	-
CASSLGQYTIYF	TGTGCCAGCAGCTTAGGACAGTACACCATATATTTT	TRBV11-2	-	TRBJ1-3	few